Shown below are 5 T cell receptor beta chains from a single sample sequenced in a study of blood T cell repertoires in COVID-19. The method was immunoSEQ multiplex PCR; TCRdb's version includes in-frame clones alone and lacks a portion of them. The sample consists of fewer than 300,000 clones, roughly 92% of them appearing once. The sequenced sample consisted of peripheral blood. These receptors all stem from a woman in her 30s with COVID-19, enrolled during active disease.

This chain joins TRBV27 and TRBJ1-1, with 8 positions matching TRBD1. V shed 5 bases and J 6 bases; nucleotides not matched to a gene: 20. The germline V gene has CDR1 MNHEY and CDR2 SMNVEV (reference sequence). The CDR3 is made up of 18 amino acids. In nucleotides, the CDR3 is TGTGCCAGCAGTCGCGTTGGGATAACCAACAGGGGGGCGTCTGAAGCTTTCTTT. It codes for CASSRVGITNRGASEAFF.

This clone was picked up one time. The chain carries TRBV5-1 and TRBJ1-1; tentatively, D is TRBD1 (5 bases). The germline CDR1 and CDR2 sequences are SGHRS and YFSETQ. Deletions cut 0 bases from V and 7 bases from J, with 22 bases between. CDR3 length: 17 residues. The CDR3 DNA reads as TGCGCCAGCAGCTTGGAGGCAGATCGGGGGTCGGAACGTGAAGCTTTCTTT. Residues: CASSLEADRGSEREAFF.

The J gene is TRBJ2-2, the V gene TRBV27; D is possibly TRBD1 (6 bases). V gave up 3 bases and J gave up 4 bases, with 12 bases separating them. The germline V gene has CDR1 MNHEY and CDR2 SMNVEV (reference sequence). The CDR3 has 15 residues. CDR3 coding DNA: TGTGCCAGCAGTTTTTACAGGGTTGGCACCGGGGAGCTGTTTTTT. Its translation is CASSFYRVGTGELFF.

This clone has just one count. CDR3 sequence: CASSLAGAGQPQHF. The CDR3 DNA reads as TGTGCCAGCAGCTTAGCAGGGGCGGGTCAGCCCCAGCATTTT. The gene calls are TRBV11-2 and TRBJ1-5; D perhaps matches TRBD1 (6 bases). The germline gives CDR1 SGHAT, CDR2 FQNNGV. V was pared by 1 base and J by 6 bases, with 10 bases between. The CDR3 consists of 14 residues.

This clone was detected once. V gene TRBV18 combines with J gene TRBJ1-2; D remains unclear. Germline V lookup: CDR1 KGHSH, CDR2 LQKENI. The CDR3 runs 13 residues. Trimming took off 3 bases at V and 4 bases at J, with 9 bases between the two ends. The CDR3 region is CASSPEEGYGYTF. CDR3 DNA sequence: TGTGCCAGCTCACCGGAGGAGGGCTATGGCTACACCTTC.